The 19 T cell receptor beta chains below all came from one sample that was sequenced in a study of T cells in Graves' hyperthyroidism and ophthalmopathy (dated by TCRdb to the late 2010s). Library preparation used multiplex PCR. Data came from an Illumina HiSeq 2000. The TCR beta CDR3 regions were amplified from RNA transcripts. For the first round of RT-PCR on the TCR CDR3, the HTBI primer set was used together with the Qiagen OneStep RT-PCR kit. In TCRdb, the public reads were trimmed at Q25 with fastp and aligned with MiXCR, with productive beta chains retained. Entries that share a CDR3 protein sequence are merged under the most common genes and DNA. Within this sample are approximately 520,000 distinct CDR3 sequences, with about 20% of them counted one time only. The ten largest clones take up roughly 29% of the sample. The specimen was blood. All receptors derive from a man aged 18 to 35 with Graves' hyperthyroidism.

This clonotype appeared many times. This rearrangement joins TRBV6-4 to TRBJ1-6; TRBD1 aligns across 10 bases. Per germline, CDR1 MRHNA and CDR2 SNTAGT. The CDR3 contains 17 residues. V lost 3 bases and J lost 7; bases outside the gene matches: 9. CDR3 coding DNA: TGTGCCAGCAGTGAACACCCAGCGGGACAGGGGAATTCACCCCTCCACTTT. This codes for CASSEHPAGQGNSPLHF.

The sample holds many counts of this clonotype. This rearrangement joins TRBV6-5 to TRBJ1-1; no firm D call. Germline V gives CDR1 MNHEY, CDR2 SVGAGI. V lost 2 bases, J lost 0 bases, and 13 bases lay in between. The CDR3 extends over 16 amino acids. The CDR3 DNA follows: TGTGCCAGCAGTTACCGAGGAATCGGGATGAACACTGAAGCTTTCTTT. It codes for CASSYRGIGMNTEAFF.

This clonotype was picked up a small number of times. The V and J genes are TRBV13 and TRBJ1-2, with D uncertain. Per the germline V gene, CDR1 is PRHDT and CDR2 is FYEKMQ (reference sequence). The CDR3 has 12 residues. The V end lost 6 bases, the J end lost 5 bases, and 10 bases lay between the germline ends. The CDR3: CASSFKGYGYTF. In DNA form, the CDR3 reads TGTGCCAGCAGTTTTAAGGGTTATGGCTACACCTTC. The variable domain in full, with the rest retrieved from reference TRBV13 and TRBJ1-2, is AAGVIQSPRHLIKEKRETATLKCYPIPRHDTVYWYQQGPGQDPQFLISFYEKMQSDKGSIPDRFSAQQFSDYHSELNMSSLELGDSALYFCASSFKGYGYTFGSGTRLTVV.

At least ten counts were recorded for this clonotype. This sequence joins TRBV12-3 or TRBV12-4 and TRBJ2-7, with a tentative D call TRBD2 (6 bases). The ends were cut back, 5 bases at V and 0 bases at J, with 11 bases in the middle. This CDR3 spans 14 amino acids. The CDR3 DNA follows: TGTGCCAGCAGTCCATGGGACTCCTCCTACGAGCAGTACTTC. This sequence encodes CASSPWDSSYEQYF.

This clonotype has ten or more counts. DNA for the CDR3: TGTGCCAGCAGGGCAGGGGGGGCATCCAAAAACATTCAGTACTTC. It codes for CASRAGGASKNIQYF. The chain is built from TRBV6-1 and TRBJ2-4, with D tentatively TRBD1 or TRBD2 (7 bases each). The CDR3 is 15 residues long. CDR1 is MNHNS and CDR2 is SASEGT in the germline V gene. Trimming removed 6 bases at V and 2 bases at J, with 14 bases between.

This clonotype was seen at least ten times. The V call is TRBV12-3 or TRBV12-4, the J call TRBJ2-7, with D possibly matching TRBD2 (6 bases). V was trimmed by 1 base and J by 0 bases, leaving 16 bases between them. The CDR3 is 17 residues long. The CDR3, as DNA: TGTGCCAGCAGTTTAGGCTGGAGGGCGGCCGTCTCCTACGAGCAGTACTTC. This gives the protein CASSLGWRAAVSYEQYF.

The V gene is TRBV4-1, the J gene TRBJ1-1; D unclear. The ends were cut back, 0 bases at V and 3 bases at J, with 8 bases in the middle. From germline, CDR1 is MGHRA and CDR2 YSYEKL. This CDR3 has 14 residues. For the CDR3, the DNA is TGCGCCAGCAGCCAAGATCGGTCAGACACTGAAGCTTTCTTT. This translates into CASSQDRSDTEAFF.

In regard to this clonotype: A single base separates this from a much larger clone, so it may be a read error. The rearrangement links TRBV27 to TRBJ2-2; D may be TRBD2 (5 bases). The length of the CDR3 is 14 residues. Germline V gene sequence: CDR1 MNHEY, CDR2 SMNVEV (reference sequence). CDR3 coding DNA: TGTGCCAGCAGTCTAGCAGCCGACACCGGGGAGCTGTCTTTT. Amino acid sequence: CASSLAADTGELSF.

This clonotype was seen repeatedly, ten times or more. This sequence joins TRBV6-1 and TRBJ2-4, with 7 bases lining up with TRBD1. The CDR3 extends over 17 amino acids. V gave up 0 bases and J gave up 6 bases; unmatched junction bases: 11. Looked up from germline, CDR1 is MNHNS and CDR2 is SASEGT. CDR3 protein: CASSEAGLRDRGNIQYF. CDR3 DNA sequence: TGTGCCAGCAGTGAAGCGGGGCTGAGGGACAGAGGAAACATTCAGTACTTC.

This clonotype was detected a few times. J is TRBJ1-2 and V is TRBV29-1, with no clear D. In germline, CDR1 is SQVTM, CDR2 ANQGSEA. V lost 5 bases to trimming and J lost 1 base, with 8 bases between them. The CDR3 has 12 amino acids. For the CDR3, the DNA is TGCAGCGTTTTGATTGGTAACTATGGCTACACCTTC. This encodes CSVLIGNYGYTF.

The V and J genes are TRBV12-3 or TRBV12-4 and TRBJ2-2; D not resolved. Trimming stripped 0 bases from V and 6 bases from J, with 14 bases between. The CDR3 is 16 residues long. CDR3 region: CASSLAPYIEAGELFF. The CDR3 nucleotides read TGTGCCAGCAGTTTAGCGCCTTATATAGAGGCCGGGGAGCTGTTTTTT.

This clonotype was picked up many times. The J gene is TRBJ2-5, the V gene TRBV7-2, with D tentatively TRBD1 (5 bases). This CDR3 is 14 amino acids long. The germline V and J ends were trimmed by 0 bases and 6 bases, with 11 bases remaining between them. Looked up from germline, CDR1 is SGHTA and CDR2 is FQGNSA. The CDR3 nucleotides are TGTGCCAGCAGCTTAGCGGGCAGGGAACAGACCCAGTACTTC. Protein sequence: CASSLAGREQTQYF.

At least ten counts were recorded for this clonotype. The chain recombines TRBV19 with TRBJ1-5; 7 bases are shared with TRBD1. The V and J ends lost 7 bases and 1 base, in that order; junction bases with no gene match: 10. Germline lookup yields CDR1 LNHDA and CDR2 SQIVND (reference sequence). There are 16 residues in the CDR3. The CDR3 DNA reads TGTGCCAGTACCATAAGGACAGGCGCAAGCAATCAGCCCCAGCATTTT. The encoded protein is CASTIRTGASNQPQHF.

This clonotype was recorded many times. CDR3: CASSYQAGGTETQYF. The DNA of the CDR3 is TGTGCCAGCAGTTACCAGGCAGGGGGCACGGAGACCCAGTACTTC. The V and J genes are TRBV6-5 and TRBJ2-5, with 8 bases matching TRBD1. Germline values: CDR1 MNHEY, CDR2 SVGAGI. J lost 5 bases, V lost 2 bases, and 7 bases had no gene match. This CDR3 is 15 amino acids long.

This chain uses TRBV12-3 or TRBV12-4 with TRBJ1-5, with D possibly TRBD1 on 5 matching bases. This CDR3 has 15 residues. Trimming cost V 4 bases and J 1 base, with 11 bases left between them. The CDR3 loop reads CASSYGGRSNQPQHF. The CDR3 coding sequence is TGTGCCAGCAGTTACGGGGGTAGAAGCAATCAGCCCCAGCATTTT.

This clonotype was observed at least ten times. V usage is TRBV12-3 or TRBV12-4 and J usage is TRBJ1-6, with TRBD1 matching 7 bases. Trimming removed 4 bases from V and 6 bases from J; junction bases left unmatched: 9. The CDR3 is 16 residues long. CDR3 loop: CASSSIPGQLNSPLHF. The CDR3 nucleotides are TGTGCCAGCAGTTCAATCCCGGGACAGCTTAATTCACCCCTCCACTTT.

This clonotype was seen a few times. The junction departs from the called germline gene at one end, perhaps through a read error. The genes are TRBV2 and TRBJ1-3, with unresolved D. CDR3 length equals 13 residues. In germline, CDR1 is SNHLY, CDR2 FYNNEI. The CDR3 loop is CASSVFPGNTIHF. The CDR3 bases are TGTGCCAGCAGCGTTTTCCCTGGAAACACCATACATTTT.

As to this clonotype: This clone may be a read error of a much larger clone one base away. The chain links TRBV11-2 to TRBJ2-7; TRBD2 is a possible D gene (5 bases). Germline V CDR1 and CDR2: SGHAT, FQNNGV. This CDR3 has 13 amino acids. The CDR3 region is CANSKSDSLEQYF. CDR3 sequence (DNA): TGTGCCAACAGCAAATCGGACTCCCTCGAGCAGTACTTC.

The J gene is TRBJ2-5, the V gene TRBV3-1, with D uncertain. The CDR3 runs 15 residues. Germline values: CDR1 LGHDT, CDR2 YNNKEL (reference sequence). V shed 0 bases and J shed 5 bases, with 13 bases lying between them. The CDR3 sequence: CASSQDLQTGETQYF. The CDR3 region has the DNA TGTGCCAGCAGCCAAGATCTGCAGACCGGGGAGACCCAGTACTTC.